This entry lists 24 T cell receptor beta chains sequenced from one sample in a study of cytomegalovirus exposure and HLA in healthy donors (dated by TCRdb to about 2017). The library was made by the immunoSEQ multiplex PCR assay. For the multiplex PCR, a mixture combining 60 forward primers for TCR Vbeta segments and 13 reverse primers for TCR Jbeta segments was used. TCRdb's version of the immuneACCESS table is confined to in-frame rearrangements and falls short of the full clone set. An unresolved V gene accounts for under half of the shortfall where checked; the remainder is of unknown origin. The sample table contains around 190,000 clones; only one count was recorded for approximately 80% of them. The ten most abundant clones make up around 1.2% of the sample. The source material was PBMCs. These receptor sequences come from a girl aged 2 to 10 in good health and CMV-seropositive.

The chain is built from TRBV18 and TRBJ2-2; 7 bases align to TRBD1. The CDR3 sequence is 14 residues long. CDR1 and CDR2 from the germline V gene are KGHSH and LQKENI. Unmatched junction bases numbered 1, after V lost 3 bases and J lost 3 bases. DNA for the CDR3: TGTGCCAGCTCACCGGGACAGCACACCGGGGAGCTGTTTTTT. It specifies CASSPGQHTGELFF.

The chain uses TRBV4-1 and TRBJ1-5, with no clear D. The V gene's germline CDR1 is MGHRA and CDR2 YSYEKL. This CDR3 is built from 17 residues. V lost 0 bases, J lost 2 bases, and 14 bases lay in between. The CDR3 DNA reads as TGCGCCAGCAGCCAAGATGGGTACAGAGTTGGCAATCAGCCCCAGCATTTT. This sequence encodes CASSQDGYRVGNQPQHF.

In this sample, this clone turned up once. The gene calls are TRBV5-4 and TRBJ2-7; D may be TRBD2 (6 bases). Germline lookup yields CDR1 SGHNT and CDR2 YYREEE (reference sequence). Trimming took off 10 bases at V and 6 bases at J, with 20 bases between the two ends. The CDR3 loop spans 13 amino acids. The CDR3 nucleotides read TGTGCCGGGGCTCTCGGGGAGGAGGGCGAGCAGTACTTC. It codes for CAGALGEEGEQYF.

J is TRBJ2-7 and V is TRBV15; the match to TRBD2 covers 9 bases. The CDR3 has 15 residues. The J segment lost 1 base and the V segment lost 6 bases, leaving 7 bases of the junction unmatched. Germline V gives CDR1 LNHNV, CDR2 YYDKDF (reference sequence). This CDR3 reads CATRAGSGGSYEQYF. In DNA, the CDR3 is TGTGCCACCAGAGCGGGTAGCGGGGGTTCCTACGAGCAGTACTTC.

This clone was detected ten times or more. CDR3 sequence (DNA): TGTGCCAGCAGTGTCGCGGGGGGGCAAACCACAGATACGCAGTATTTT. Translating it yields CASSVAGGQTTDTQYF. The J gene is TRBJ2-3, the V gene TRBV6-1; 9 bases map to TRBD2. V shed 4 bases, J shed 2 bases, and the junction held 7 bases outside the gene matches. This CDR3 spans 16 amino acids. Germline CDR1 and CDR2: MNHNS and SASEGT.

The CDR3 reads CAIGADSYYGYTF. CDR3 nucleotide sequence: TGTGCCATCGGGGCGGACAGCTACTATGGCTACACCTTC. The chain combines TRBV10-3 with TRBJ1-2, with D possibly TRBD1 on 6 matching bases. The V end lost 8 bases, the J end lost 3 bases, and 13 bases lay between the germline ends. CDR3 length equals 13 residues. Germline CDR1 and CDR2: ENHRY and SYGVKD.

CDR3 DNA sequence: TGTGCCAGCAGCTTGGATCCGGGGGGAGACATTCAGTACTTC. This codes for CASSLDPGGDIQYF. This chain joins TRBV5-5 and TRBJ2-4; TRBD2 matches 7 bases. This CDR3 is built from 14 residues. Unmatched junction bases numbered 5, after V lost 0 bases and J lost 8 bases. Germline-derived CDR1 and CDR2 are SGHKS and YYEKEE (reference sequence).

The chain combines TRBV15 with TRBJ1-2, with TRBD1 matching over 12 bases. CDR3 size: 15 residues. Trimming cost V 5 bases and J 12 bases; bases outside gene matches: 13. Germline loops: CDR1 LNHNV, CDR2 YYDKDF (reference sequence). Here the CDR3 reads CATSAESGTGGFHTF. The CDR3 region has the DNA TGTGCCACCAGCGCCGAATCCGGGACAGGGGGCTTCCACACCTTC.

The chain joins TRBV9 to TRBJ1-2, with D perhaps TRBD1 (5 bases). Germline CDR1 SGDLS, CDR2 YYNGEE. CDR3 length equals 14 residues. The ends were cut back, 3 bases at V and 11 bases at J, with 20 bases in the middle. The CDR3 is CASSGAAIGGEYTF. CDR3 nucleotide sequence: TGTGCCAGCAGCGGAGCTGCGATCGGGGGAGAGTACACCTTC.

This chain joins TRBV4-1 and TRBJ2-1; 12 bases are a match to TRBD2. The ends lost 0 bases at V and 8 bases at J; junction bases unmatched: 11. This CDR3 is 18 amino acids long. CDR1 and CDR2 from the germline V gene are MGHRA and YSYEKL. The CDR3 here is CASSQDSPLAGGRDEQFF. CDR3 bases: TGCGCCAGCAGCCAAGATTCCCCCCTAGCGGGAGGGCGTGATGAGCAGTTCTTC.

The J gene is TRBJ1-1, the V gene TRBV19; perhaps TRBD1 as D (6 bases). V gave up 9 bases and J gave up 3 bases, with 20 bases separating them. This CDR3 has 15 amino acids. Germline-derived CDR1 and CDR2 are LNHDA and SQIVND (reference sequence). The CDR3 DNA is TGTGCCAGCAAGTTTAAACAGGGCGTCGACACTGAAGCTTTCTTT. The encoded protein is CASKFKQGVDTEAFF.

This rearrangement joins TRBV18 to TRBJ1-2, with D uncertain. The germline V and J ends were trimmed by 2 bases and 4 bases, with 11 bases remaining between them. From germline, CDR1 is KGHSH and CDR2 LQKENI. The CDR3 runs to 14 residues. The DNA of the CDR3 is TGTGCCAGCTCACCAGAGGCCGTTAGCTATGGCTACACCTTC. This encodes CASSPEAVSYGYTF.

The gene calls are TRBV6-4 and TRBJ2-7, with 9 positions matching TRBD1. Germline V lookup: CDR1 MRHNA, CDR2 SNTAGT. CDR3 length equals 15 residues. Trimming cost V 6 bases and J 6 bases; bases outside gene matches: 12. The CDR3 sequence is CASREGHRGHSEQYF. The CDR3 nucleotides are TGTGCCAGCAGAGAGGGGCACAGGGGGCATTCCGAGCAGTACTTC.

The V gene is TRBV5-4, the J gene TRBJ2-3; 8 nucleotides agree with TRBD2. The CDR3 is 13 amino acids. The germline CDR1 and CDR2 sequences are SGHNT and YYREEE (reference sequence). Unmatched junction bases numbered 4, after V lost 4 bases and J lost 6 bases. For the CDR3, the DNA is TGTGCCAGCAGCCAAGGACTAGCCGATACGCAGTATTTT. It codes for CASSQGLADTQYF. Full variable domain (outside the CDR3, taken from reference TRBV5-4 and TRBJ2-3): ETGVTQSPTHLIKTRGQQVTLRCSSQSGHNTVSWYQQALGQGPQFIFQYYREEENGRGNFPPRFSGLQFPNYSSELNVNALELDDSALYLCASSQGLADTQYFGPGTRLTVL.

This clone was seen more than once but under ten times. V and J are TRBV11-3 and TRBJ2-1, with D unresolved. The CDR3 covers 13 residues. The germline CDR1 and CDR2 sequences are SGHNT and YENEEA. Trimming stripped 0 bases from V and 6 bases from J, with 6 bases between. The CDR3 loop reads CASSLDWSNEQFF. The CDR3 DNA follows: TGTGCCAGCAGCTTAGATTGGAGCAATGAGCAGTTCTTC.

The chain carries TRBV19 and TRBJ2-3, with 10 bases identical to TRBD2. V was clipped by 4 bases and J by 6 bases; unmatched bases: 10. The CDR3 has 16 residues. Germline assignment: CDR1 LNHDA and CDR2 SQIVND (reference sequence). As DNA, the CDR3 is TGTGCCAGTAGTACCCGGGGGAGCGGGAGGGGGGATACGCAGTATTTT. Encoded protein: CASSTRGSGRGDTQYF.

The chain is built from TRBV5-4 and TRBJ1-4; D possibly corresponds to TRBD1 (5 bases). V dropped 4 bases and J dropped 6 bases, with 10 bases sitting between them. The CDR3 runs 13 residues. Germline assignment: CDR1 SGHNT and CDR2 YYREEE (reference sequence). The CDR3 region is CASSETGDEKLFF. The CDR3 DNA follows: TGTGCCAGCAGCGAAACGGGGGATGAAAAACTGTTTTTT.

This clone occurred once. This chain joins TRBV2 and TRBJ2-1, with 7 bases that match TRBD2. The CDR3 is 14 amino acids. Trimming at V came to 8 bases and at J to 9 bases, leaving 13 bases not matched to a gene. Germline V gives CDR1 SNHLY, CDR2 FYNNEI. CDR3 DNA sequence: TGTGCCAGCCAATCCCCGCGGGGGTGGTTTGAGCAGTTCTTC. This translates into CASQSPRGWFEQFF.

The chain joins TRBV9 to TRBJ2-1; a possible D gene is TRBD1 (6 bases). V shed 3 bases and J shed 2 bases, with 15 bases lying between them. CDR3 length: 16 amino acids. CDR1 is SGDLS, CDR2 YYNGEE, per germline. Here the CDR3 reads CASSGLQGVTYNEQFF. The CDR3 DNA follows: TGTGCCAGCAGCGGGCTACAGGGTGTTACCTACAATGAGCAGTTCTTC.

CDR3 nucleotides: TGCGCCAGCAGCCAATTGGCGAACAGTATCTCTGGAAACACCATATATTTT. Translating gives CASSQLANSISGNTIYF. The V and J genes are TRBV4-1 and TRBJ1-3; D not certain. CDR1 and CDR2 (germline): MGHRA, YSYEKL. The CDR3 is 17 residues long. Trimming cost V 2 bases and J 0 bases, with 14 bases left between them.

The chain carries TRBV6-5 and TRBJ1-2, with 9 bases aligning to TRBD1. Germline V gene data show CDR1 as MNHEY and CDR2 as SVGAGI. V dropped 6 bases and J dropped 7; count of bases not matched to a gene: 6. The CDR3 covers 13 residues. The CDR3 loop is CASSRTGAAGYTF. As DNA, the CDR3 is TGTGCCAGCAGCAGGACAGGGGCGGCTGGCTACACCTTC.

The chain joins TRBV5-1 to TRBJ1-6, with 9 bases lining up with TRBD1. Germline V CDR1 and CDR2: SGHRS, YFSETQ. J gave up 8 bases and V 6 bases, and 24 bases lay outside the gene matches. The CDR3 consists of 20 residues. The DNA for the CDR3 is TGCGCCAGCATCAAACCGGCCCCCGGGACAGGGCCCTTCCAATATTCACCCCTCCACTTT. It translates to CASIKPAPGTGPFQYSPLHF.

The chain is built from TRBV11-1 and TRBJ2-1; D is undetermined. The CDR3 runs 15 residues. Between the trimmed V and J ends, which lost 5 bases and 5 bases, there was a span of 16 bases. Germline lookup yields CDR1 SGHAT and CDR2 FQDESV (reference sequence). CDR3 sequence reads: CASSTLVTTHNEQFF. The DNA of the CDR3 is TGTGCCAGCAGCACTCTAGTCACCACTCACAATGAGCAGTTCTTC.

The chain employs TRBV28 and TRBJ1-2; no definite D call. This CDR3 region has 13 residues. Germline values: CDR1 MDHEN, CDR2 SYDVKM. V was shortened by 10 bases and J by 1 base, with 13 bases between the two germline ends. CDR3 residues: CATTDTLNYGYTF. The DNA of the CDR3 is TGTGCCACCACCGACACCCTTAACTATGGCTACACCTTC.